This TCR beta chain originates from a study of low-dose radiotherapy and immunotherapy resistance in tumors. About the research overall: Cohort 1 patients were irradiated with 0.5 Gy fractions every 2 weeks to 6.5 Gy total. With 1 Gy per fraction every two weeks, Cohort 2 accumulated 13 Gy across 26 weeks.

Regarding time point: after trial treatment. The treatment here: LDRT plus nivolumab, ipilimumab, low-dose cyclophosphamide and aspirin (RACIN trial). First-strand cDNA used TRAV- and TRBV-specific primers, covering alpha and beta chains. Over approximately 20 PCR cycles, TCRs were amplified from a constant-region primer and V-primer adapter. Using its own MiXCR run on the reads, TCRdb lists one record per CDR3 protein. The sample includes more than 50,000 distinct CDR3 sequences, around 23% seen only once; the top ten take 5.5% to 8.5%. V lost 5 bases and J lost 2, with 17 bases in between. The CDR3 is 15 amino acids. The germline V gene has CDR1 GTSNPN and CDR2 SVGIG (reference sequence).

Sequenced material: PBMCs, taken after low-dose radiotherapy plus immunotherapy. The rearrangement uses TRBV30 and TRBJ2-3; tentatively, D is TRBD1 or TRBD2 (5 bases each). The receptor comes from a male donor with prostate cancer. This CDR3 reads CAWGGEPKATDTQYF. The CDR3 region has the DNA TGTGCCTGGGGGGGAGAGCCGAAGGCCACAGATACGCAGTATTTT. The entire variable domain, with the rest obtained from reference TRBV30 and TRBJ2-3, is as follows: SQTIHQWPATLVQPVGSPLSLECTVEGTSNPNLYWYRQAAGRGLQLLFYSVGIGQISSEVPQNLSASRPQDRQFILSSKKLLLSDSGFYLCAWGGEPKATDTQYFGPGTRLTVL.